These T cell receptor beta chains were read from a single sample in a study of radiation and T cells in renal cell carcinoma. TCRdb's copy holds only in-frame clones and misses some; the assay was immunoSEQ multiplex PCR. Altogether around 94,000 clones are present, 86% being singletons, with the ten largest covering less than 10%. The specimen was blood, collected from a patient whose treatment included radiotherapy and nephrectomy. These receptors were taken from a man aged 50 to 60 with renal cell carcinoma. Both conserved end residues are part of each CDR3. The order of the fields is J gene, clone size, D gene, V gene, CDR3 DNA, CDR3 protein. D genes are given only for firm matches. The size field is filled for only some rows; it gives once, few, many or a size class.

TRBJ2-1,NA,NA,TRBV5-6,TGTGCCAGCAGCAATCCTACAAGCTCCTACAATGAGCAGTTCTTC,CASSNPTSSYNEQFF
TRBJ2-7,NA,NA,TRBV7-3,TGTGCCAGCAGCTTAACGAGGGACCAAAGCCTCCACTTC,CASSLTRDQSLHF
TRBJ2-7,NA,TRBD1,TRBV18,TGTGCCAGCTCCGGGACAGAGGGTTCCTCCTACGAGCAGTACTTC,CASSGTEGSSYEQYF
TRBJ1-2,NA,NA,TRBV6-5,TGTGCCAGCAGTTACTCTCACGTATCAGGGTACTATGGCTACACCTTC,CASSYSHVSGYYGYTF
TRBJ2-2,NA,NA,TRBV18,TGTGCCAGCTCACCCTCGGGACTCATGAACACCGGGGAGCTGTTTTTT,CASSPSGLMNTGELFF
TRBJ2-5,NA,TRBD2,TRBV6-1,TGTGCCAGCAAAATAACCCGGGAGGGCTGGGAGACCCAGTACTTC,CASKITREGWETQYF
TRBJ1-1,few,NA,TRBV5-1,TGCGCCAGCAGCTTGGGAGGAAGTAACACTGAAGCTTTCTTT,CASSLGGSNTEAFF
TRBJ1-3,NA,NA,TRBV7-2,TGTGCCAGCAGCCCCGACCGGGGGAACACCATATATTTT,CASSPDRGNTIYF
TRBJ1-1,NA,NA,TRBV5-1,TGCGCCAGCAGGGACCAGGGAGGGGCCACTGAAGCTTTCTTT,CASRDQGGATEAFF
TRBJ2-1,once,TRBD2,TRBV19,TGTGCCAGTAGTCCTAGGACTAGCGGAGAGAATGAGCAGTTCTTC,CASSPRTSGENEQFF
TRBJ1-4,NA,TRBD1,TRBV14,TGTGCCAGCAGCTCCAACAGGGGGTCAACTAATGAAAAACTGTTTTTT,CASSSNRGSTNEKLFF
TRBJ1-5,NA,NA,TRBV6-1,TGTGCCAGCAGGGAACAGGGAGGTGGCAATCAGCCCCAGCATTTT,CASREQGGGNQPQHF
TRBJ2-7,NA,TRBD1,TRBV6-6,TGTGCCACAAGTTACTACAGGGGCGGTTACGAGCAGTACTTC,CATSYYRGGYEQYF
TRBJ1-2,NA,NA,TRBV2,TGTGCCAGCAGTGAACAGAACTATGGCTACACCTTC,CASSEQNYGYTF
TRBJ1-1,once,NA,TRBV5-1,TGCGCCAGCAGCTTGAGCGCGAACACTGAAGCTTTCTTT,CASSLSANTEAFF